This TCR beta chain was retrieved from a study of metastatic and nonmetastatic thyroid tumors. Thyroid surgery had not been preceded by any treatment in any patient. The count of this clone is one. There are 15 residues in the CDR3. V dropped 5 bases and J dropped 4 bases, with 17 bases sitting between them. Looked up from germline, CDR1 is MNHNS and CDR2 is SASEGT. TCRdb recomputed clones from the PCR reads via MiXCR. The sample gives some 30,000 clones, about 30% of which show up once; about 32% is in the top ten. The receptor was derived from a female donor with papillary thyroid cancer or a benign thyroid nodule (not recorded which). Some clones in this sample may be carry-over from other donors' samples. Material for sequencing was blood. This chain connects TRBV6-1 to TRBJ1-2; a possible D gene is TRBD1 (5 bases). CDR3 residues: CASSPTPGTSYGYTF. CDR3 coding DNA: TGTGCCAGCAGTCCCACCCCAGGGACCAGCTATGGCTACACCTTC.